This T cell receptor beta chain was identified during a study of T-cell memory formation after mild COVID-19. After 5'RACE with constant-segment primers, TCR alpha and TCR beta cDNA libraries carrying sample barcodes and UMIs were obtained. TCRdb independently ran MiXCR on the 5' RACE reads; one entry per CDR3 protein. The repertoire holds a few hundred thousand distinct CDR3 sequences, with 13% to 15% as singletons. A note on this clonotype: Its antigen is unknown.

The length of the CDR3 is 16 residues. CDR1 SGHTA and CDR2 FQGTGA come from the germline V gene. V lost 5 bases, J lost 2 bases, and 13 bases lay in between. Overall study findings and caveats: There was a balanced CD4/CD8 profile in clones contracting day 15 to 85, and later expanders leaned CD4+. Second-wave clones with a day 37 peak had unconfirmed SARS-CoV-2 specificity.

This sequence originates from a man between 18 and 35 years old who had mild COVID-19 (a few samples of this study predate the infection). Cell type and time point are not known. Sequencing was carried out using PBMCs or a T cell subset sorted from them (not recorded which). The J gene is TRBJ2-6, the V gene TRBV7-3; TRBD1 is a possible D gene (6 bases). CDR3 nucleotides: TGTGCCAGCAGCGTCGCTGGGGGCCCTGGGGCCAACGTCCTGACTTTC. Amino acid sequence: CASSVAGGPGANVLTF. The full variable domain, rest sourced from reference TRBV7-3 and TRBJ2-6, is GAGVSQTPSNKVTEKGKYVELRCDPISGHTALYWYRQSLGQGPEFLIYFQGTGAADDSGLPNDRFFAVRPEGSVSTLKIQRTERGDSAVYLCASSVAGGPGANVLTFGAGSRLTVL.